A single sample is the source of the 32 T cell receptor beta chains below, sequenced in a study of shared clonotypes between healthy human individuals. Data came from immunoSEQ multiplex PCR; TCRdb stores just in-frame clones and leaves some out. This table holds roughly 890,000 clones, 90% to 95% found once. Positive CCR7 selection of CD45RO-negative cells yielded the naive CD8 cells, and terminally differentiated effector memory CD45RA+ cells were excluded. The specimen was naive CD8+ T cells sorted from blood. Receptors were obtained from a man between 25 and 39 years old in good health.

The chain has TRBV4-3 and TRBJ2-3; possibly TRBD2 for D (5 bases). This CDR3 is 16 amino acids long. V lost 4 bases, J lost 5 bases, and 19 bases lay in between. Per the germline V gene, CDR1 is LGHNA and CDR2 is YSLEER. The CDR3 coding sequence is TGCGCCAGCAGCCTAAGTCGGGAACCTGGTGTAGATACGCAGTATTTT. Protein product: CASSLSREPGVDTQYF.

The J gene is TRBJ2-7, the V gene TRBV27, with D hard to call. Trimming shortened V by 5 bases and J by 8 bases, and 22 bases separated the two germline ends. Germline CDR1 is MNHEY and CDR2 is SMNVEV (reference sequence). The CDR3 has 15 amino acids. CDR3 in DNA: TGTGCCAGCAGTCCGTACGGGTTGGATAGTGGGAAGCAGTACTTC. Translated, it gives CASSPYGLDSGKQYF.

This clone appeared once. The chain joins TRBV7-8 to TRBJ2-1, with 7 nucleotides matching TRBD2. CDR3 length: 16 amino acids. Germline V lookup: CDR1 SGHVS, CDR2 FQNEAQ. With 4 bases clipped from V and 4 bases from J, the junction kept 10 bases outside the gene matches. The CDR3 nucleotides read TGTGCCAGCAGCTCCGGACTAGACGGAGGATACAATGAGCAGTTCTTC. Translation: CASSSGLDGGYNEQFF.

This clone was observed once. The chain is built from TRBV30 and TRBJ1-4, with D possibly being TRBD1 (5 bases). V was shortened by 5 bases and J by 4 bases, with 11 bases between the two germline ends. CDR3 length: 13 residues. Germline lookup yields CDR1 GTSNPN and CDR2 SVGIG (reference sequence). The DNA of the CDR3 is TGTGCCTGGGGGGACGGTTATAATGAAAAACTGTTTTTT. Its translation is CAWGDGYNEKLFF. The whole variable domain, remainder taken from reference TRBV30 and TRBJ1-4, is SQTIHQWPATLVQPVGSPLSLECTVEGTSNPNLYWYRQAAGRGLQLLFYSVGIGQISSEVPQNLSASRPQDRQFILSSKKLLLSDSGFYLCAWGDGYNEKLFFGSGTQLSVL.

This chain connects TRBV5-4 to TRBJ1-1, with a possible D match to TRBD1 (5 bases). Looked up from germline, CDR1 is SGHNT and CDR2 is YYREEE (reference sequence). Trimming removed 0 bases at V and 1 base at J, with 10 bases between. The CDR3 is made up of 15 amino acids. CDR3 protein: CASSLVVGGNTEAFF. CDR3 coding DNA: TGTGCCAGCAGCTTGGTGGTCGGGGGGAACACTGAAGCTTTCTTT.

The chain combines TRBV6-4 with TRBJ2-2; tentative D call: TRBD2 (6 bases). Trimming took off 7 bases at V and 8 bases at J, with 14 bases between the two ends. The germline CDR1 and CDR2 sequences are MRHNA and SNTAGT. This CDR3 contains 13 residues. The CDR3 reads CASTTGDFGELFF. CDR3 DNA: TGTGCCAGCACGACGGGGGATTTTGGGGAGCTGTTTTTT.

The chain links TRBV4-2 to TRBJ2-6, with D hard to call. The CDR3 totals 16 residues. Germline V gene sequence: CDR1 LGHNA, CDR2 YNFKEQ. Trimming cost V 2 bases and J 3 bases, with 11 bases left between them. The CDR3 bases are TGTGCCAGCAGCCAAAATAACAGAGGTGGGGCCAACGTCCTGACTTTC. Its translation: CASSQNNRGGANVLTF.

The rearrangement links TRBV27 to TRBJ2-1; D is perhaps TRBD2 (6 bases). The V gene's germline CDR1 is MNHEY and CDR2 SMNVEV (reference sequence). The CDR3 covers 14 residues. V lost 3 bases to trimming and J lost 7 bases, with 13 bases between them. This chain's CDR3 is CASSFTGLNNEQFF. The CDR3, as DNA: TGTGCCAGCAGTTTTACGGGACTGAATAATGAGCAGTTCTTC.

The rearrangement uses TRBV19 and TRBJ1-5, with D hard to call. Germline V gives CDR1 LNHDA, CDR2 SQIVND (reference sequence). CDR3 length equals 13 residues. V was shortened by 0 bases and J by 5 bases, with 5 bases between the two germline ends. Written as DNA, the CDR3 is TGTGCCAGTAGTATAGATGGCGATCAGCCCCAGCATTTT. Translated: CASSIDGDQPQHF.

CDR3 region: CASSFRRSSLEQYF. CDR3 bases: TGTGCCAGCAGTTTCCGGCGGAGTTCCCTCGAGCAGTACTTC. This sequence joins TRBV27 and TRBJ2-7; D unresolved. V was trimmed by 3 bases and J by 6 bases, leaving 15 bases between them. Germline V CDR1 and CDR2: MNHEY, SMNVEV (reference sequence). The CDR3 has 14 amino acids.

The chain carries TRBV27 and TRBJ2-7, with D perhaps given as TRBD1 or TRBD2 (5 bases each). Trimming shortened V by 0 bases and J by 0 bases, and 18 bases separated the two germline ends. Germline V CDR1 and CDR2: MNHEY, SMNVEV (reference sequence). The CDR3 sequence is 18 residues long. Written as DNA, the CDR3 is TGTGCCAGCAGTTTATCCCCTGTTTGGGGGAGTTTCTCCTACGAGCAGTACTTC. It codes for CASSLSPVWGSFSYEQYF.

CDR3 protein: CASRSPLETPYEQYF. The CDR3, as DNA: TGTGCCAGCAGATCACCCCTGGAAACCCCCTACGAGCAGTACTTC. The V and J genes are TRBV28 and TRBJ2-7; D not resolved. The germline V gene encodes CDR1 MDHEN and CDR2 SYDVKM. The CDR3 is 15 residues long. Trimming pared 6 bases from V and 2 bases from J, leaving 17 bases between.

A note on this clone: The sample contains more than one DNA sequence encoding this CDR3. The V gene is TRBV28, the J gene TRBJ2-7, with TRBD2 matching over 10 bases. J was trimmed by 4 bases and V by 3 bases; bases with no gene match: 3. The CDR3 runs 14 residues. The germline CDR1 and CDR2 sequences are MDHEN and SYDVKM. Written as DNA, the CDR3 is TGTGCCAGCAGTTTGTCTAGCGGGAGTTACGAGCAGTACTTC. This sequence encodes CASSLSSGSYEQYF.

The chain combines TRBV6-1 with TRBJ1-5, with D unclear. This CDR3 comprises 15 residues. V was cut by 8 bases and J by 3 bases, with 17 bases left in between. Germline CDR1 is MNHNS and CDR2 is SASEGT. CDR3 sequence reads: CASQLAESFNQPQHF. The CDR3 DNA sequence: TGTGCCAGCCAGTTGGCGGAAAGCTTCAATCAGCCCCAGCATTTT.

The CDR3 DNA is TGTGCCAGTAGTGTCCGGGACGGGAACAATGAGCAGTTCTTC. Protein sequence: CASSVRDGNNEQFF. V gene TRBV19 combines with J gene TRBJ2-1; D tentatively reads TRBD1 or TRBD2 (5 bases each). V lost 5 bases and J 5 bases, leaving 13 bases between the germline ends. Germline V lookup: CDR1 LNHDA, CDR2 SQIVND (reference sequence). The CDR3 loop spans 14 amino acids.

The chain carries TRBV27 and TRBJ2-1; 10 bases line up with TRBD2. Germline lookup yields CDR1 MNHEY and CDR2 SMNVEV (reference sequence). V lost 3 bases to trimming and J lost 4 bases; unmatched junction nucleotides: 6. The CDR3 contains 16 residues. The CDR3 spells CASSFLWTSGYNEQFF. In DNA, the CDR3 is TGTGCCAGCAGTTTTCTCTGGACTAGCGGTTACAATGAGCAGTTCTTC.

The chain combines TRBV5-4 with TRBJ1-2; TRBD1 might be the D (5 bases). CDR3 length: 12 residues. CDR1 SGHNT and CDR2 YYREEE come from the germline V gene (reference sequence). V shed 4 bases and J shed 6 bases, with 10 bases lying between them. For the CDR3, the DNA is TGTGCCAGCAGCGAGGGACTGGATGGCTACACCTTC. Protein: CASSEGLDGYTF. The full variable domain, in which reference TRBV5-4 and TRBJ1-2 provide the parts outside the CDR3, is ETGVTQSPTHLIKTRGQQVTLRCSSQSGHNTVSWYQQALGQGPQFIFQYYREEENGRGNFPPRFSGLQFPNYSSELNVNALELDDSALYLCASSEGLDGYTFGSGTRLTVV.

The chain recombines TRBV25-1 with TRBJ2-5; D possibly uses TRBD1 or TRBD2 (5 bases each). The V end lost 2 bases, the J end lost 8 bases, and 21 bases lay between the germline ends. The V gene's germline CDR1 is MGHDK and CDR2 SYGVNS. The CDR3 spans 16 residues. The CDR3 loop reads CASSEGRSEMGETQYF. The CDR3 DNA reads TGTGCCAGCAGTGAAGGCAGGTCTGAAATGGGGGAAACCCAGTACTTC.

The J gene is TRBJ2-3, the V gene TRBV6-6, with 7 bases lining up with TRBD2. With V trimmed by 3 bases and J by 2 bases, 5 bases remained unmatched. Germline values: CDR1 MNHNY, CDR2 SVGAGI (reference sequence). The CDR3 sequence is 15 residues long. The CDR3 loop is CASSYSSGTTDTQYF. In nucleotides, the CDR3 is TGTGCCAGCAGTTATTCCAGCGGGACCACAGATACGCAGTATTTT.

Turning to this clone: Other DNA sequences within the sample encode an identical CDR3. The V and J genes are TRBV4-1 and TRBJ2-7; the match to TRBD2 covers 8 bases. V was clipped by 1 base and J by 1 base; unmatched bases: 3. This CDR3 is 15 amino acids long. Per germline, CDR1 MGHRA and CDR2 YSYEKL. CDR3 sequence: CASSQGGTSSYEQYF. The CDR3 DNA follows: TGCGCCAGCAGCCAAGGCGGGACTAGTTCCTACGAGCAGTACTTC.

The chain is built from TRBV7-9 and TRBJ2-7; the D gene is possibly TRBD1 (5 bases). CDR3 size: 14 residues. Germline-derived CDR1 and CDR2 are SEHNR and FQNEAQ (reference sequence). V gave up 2 bases and J gave up 4 bases, with 12 bases separating them. CDR3 nucleotide sequence: TGTGCCAGCAGCTTAAGCTCTGGGGCATACGAGCAGTACTTC. This codes for CASSLSSGAYEQYF.

The sample holds one count of this clone. The chain carries TRBV11-2 and TRBJ2-7, with D perhaps matching TRBD2 (5 bases). Germline V gene data show CDR1 as SGHAT and CDR2 as FQNNGV. Trimming removed 5 bases at V and 3 bases at J, with 14 bases between. The CDR3 length is 14 residues. The CDR3 sequence: CASSPDLRDYEQYF. Here the CDR3 DNA reads TGTGCCAGCAGCCCCGACTTGAGGGACTACGAGCAGTACTTC.

V and J are TRBV27 and TRBJ2-3, with D maybe TRBD1 (6 bases). Trimming took off 7 bases at V and 2 bases at J, with 19 bases between the two ends. The CDR3 loop spans 16 amino acids. CDR1 MNHEY and CDR2 SMNVEV come from the germline V gene (reference sequence). This CDR3 reads CASTNLLTGTTDTQYF. CDR3 bases: TGTGCCAGCACCAACCTCCTGACAGGAACCACAGATACGCAGTATTTT.

The genes are TRBV4-3 and TRBJ1-3, with D uncertain. The CDR3 is 16 residues long. Germline values: CDR1 LGHNA, CDR2 YSLEER. V lost 0 bases, J lost 8 bases, and 17 bases lay in between. DNA of the CDR3: TGCGCCAGCAGCCAAGAAAGACCGTGGGCGGGCCACACCATATATTTT. This gives the protein CASSQERPWAGHTIYF.

This clone has just one count. V gene TRBV29-1 combines with J gene TRBJ2-7; D assignment may be TRBD1 or TRBD2 (6 bases each). The CDR3 runs to 12 residues. The V gene's germline CDR1 is SQVTM and CDR2 ANQGSEA. Trimming cost V 7 bases and J 0 bases, with 10 bases left between them. The CDR3 region has the DNA TGCAGCGGAGGGGGGAGCTCCTACGAGCAGTACTTC. It translates to CSGGGSSYEQYF.

V and J are TRBV7-9 and TRBJ2-2, with 10 bases that match TRBD1. CDR1 is SEHNR, CDR2 FQNEAQ, per germline (reference sequence). The CDR3 consists of 17 residues. Trimming removed 5 bases from V and 6 bases from J; junction bases left unmatched: 12. The DNA of the CDR3 is TGTGCCAGCAGCCGTATAATACCGGGACAGGGGCCCGGGGAGCTGTTTTTT. Amino acids: CASSRIIPGQGPGELFF.

Comment on this clone: This same CDR3 is encoded by further DNA sequences in the sample. The V call is TRBV7-9, the J call TRBJ2-1; 14 bases fit TRBD2. CDR1 is SEHNR and CDR2 is FQNEAQ in the germline V gene (reference sequence). With 5 bases clipped from V and 8 bases from J, the junction kept 5 bases outside the gene matches. This CDR3 spans 15 amino acids. The CDR3 bases are TGTGCCAGCAGCCTCGGGACTAGCGGGAGCGATGAGCAGTTCTTC. Its translation: CASSLGTSGSDEQFF. Together with reference TRBV7-9 and TRBJ2-1, the CDR3 gives the full variable domain: DTGVSQNPRHKITKRGQNVTFRCDPISEHNRLYWYRQTLGQGPEFLTYFQNEAQLEKSRLLSDRFSAERPKGSFSTLEIQRTEQGDSAMYLCASSLGTSGSDEQFFGPGTRLTVL.

The CDR3 spells CASRHRGLDEQYF. The CDR3 DNA sequence: TGTGCCAGTAGGCACAGGGGGCTCGACGAGCAGTACTTC. The genes are TRBV19 and TRBJ2-7; 9 bases map to TRBD1. The J segment lost 5 bases and the V segment lost 6 bases, leaving 5 bases of the junction unmatched. Germline-derived CDR1 and CDR2 are LNHDA and SQIVND (reference sequence). The CDR3 runs 13 residues.

V and J are TRBV29-1 and TRBJ2-5; no reliable D call. The ends were cut back, 4 bases at V and 5 bases at J, with 5 bases in the middle. The length of the CDR3 is 10 residues. Germline lookup yields CDR1 SQVTM and CDR2 ANQGSEA. CDR3 region: CSVVWETQYF. The CDR3 DNA sequence: TGCAGCGTTGTATGGGAGACCCAGTACTTC.

V and J are TRBV7-9 and TRBJ2-1; unclear D gene. Trimming removed 7 bases at V and 9 bases at J, with 13 bases between. Germline V gene data show CDR1 as SEHNR and CDR2 as FQNEAQ (reference sequence). The CDR3 is 12 amino acids. The CDR3 region has the DNA TGTGCCAGCACCCCTACCTCGATTGAGCAGTTCTTC. Translated: CASTPTSIEQFF. Full variable domain (remainder filled in from reference TRBV7-9 and TRBJ2-1): DTGVSQNPRHKITKRGQNVTFRCDPISEHNRLYWYRQTLGQGPEFLTYFQNEAQLEKSRLLSDRFSAERPKGSFSTLEIQRTEQGDSAMYLCASTPTSIEQFFGPGTRLTVL.

The genes are TRBV19 and TRBJ2-7; 14 bases align to TRBD2. Germline V lookup: CDR1 LNHDA, CDR2 SQIVND (reference sequence). This CDR3 region has 15 residues. V shed 1 base and J 7 bases; nucleotides not matched to a gene: 3. CDR3 in amino acids: CASSIAGTSGREQYF. The CDR3 DNA sequence: TGTGCCAGTAGTATAGCCGGGACTAGCGGGAGAGAGCAGTACTTC.

The CDR3 nucleotides read TGTGCCAGCAGCATACGACTAGCGGGAGGGCCTGATGAGCAGTTCTTC. Its protein is CASSIRLAGGPDEQFF. The chain combines TRBV9 with TRBJ2-1, with 14 bases aligning to TRBD2. CDR3 size: 16 residues. CDR1 is SGDLS, CDR2 YYNGEE, per germline. The V and J ends lost 4 bases and 8 bases, in that order; junction bases with no gene match: 8.